The 3 T cell receptor beta chains reported below all come from one sample, sequenced in a study of spatial heterogeneity in lung cancer. TCRdb passed the 5' RACE reads through MiXCR, listing each CDR3 protein once. The sample lists tens of thousands of distinct CDR3 sequences; approximately 5.2% were seen once. The time point was: sample taken at primary tumor resection. The sequenced material consisted of unsorted whole RNA from tumor, nontumor lung or frozen PBMC. Sequencing was performed on PBMCs, taken at surgery. Receptor source: a female donor with early-stage non-small cell lung cancer.

This clonotype has at least ten counts. The chain couples TRBV9 to TRBJ2-1; 12 bases agree with TRBD2. The V gene end was trimmed by 3 bases and the J gene end by 0 bases; junction bases not matched to a gene: 10. This CDR3 is built from 19 residues. Per the germline V gene, CDR1 is SGDLS and CDR2 is YYNGEE. The CDR3 reads CASSGQLAGGPRSYNEQFF. CDR3 DNA sequence: TGTGCCAGCAGCGGGCAACTAGCGGGAGGCCCCCGCTCCTACAATGAGCAGTTCTTC.

This clonotype occurred many times. The V and J genes are TRBV25-1 and TRBJ1-2, with D hard to call. The CDR3 consists of 11 residues. Germline V gene sequence: CDR1 MGHDK, CDR2 SYGVNS. V was pared by 5 bases and J by 7 bases, with 8 bases between. CDR3 loop: CASSSFGGYTF. In DNA form, the CDR3 reads TGTGCCAGCAGTTCATTTGGTGGCTACACCTTC.

This clonotype occurred many times. The chain uses TRBV20-1 and TRBJ2-7, with TRBD1 as a possible D gene (5 bases). Germline CDR1 reads DFQATT; CDR2 reads SNEGSKA (reference sequence). The CDR3 extends over 14 amino acids. V was shortened by 0 bases and J by 3 bases, with 12 bases between the two germline ends. The DNA of the CDR3 is TGCAGTGCTAGAGATCCGGTAGGGGACTACGAGCAGTACTTC. It yields the protein CSARDPVGDYEQYF.